The source of this TCR beta chain is a study of shared clonotypes between healthy human individuals. Study-wide context: Donor composition was two women and three men, aged 18 to 49. Study conclusions and caveats: Sorted-subset sequencing, rarefaction showed, was incomplete despite large depth.

Germline CDR1 is LGHNT and CDR2 is FRNRAP. CDR3 length: 14 amino acids. Trimming stripped 1 base from V and 3 bases from J, with 6 bases between. A word on this clone: The antigen remains undetermined.

CD4+ cells underwent separation, giving CD45RA+ naive and CD45RA-negative memory subsets. Authors' data handling: ImmunoSEQ output lacked quality scores and full-length reads, limiting matched filtering. Using immunoSEQ multiplex PCR, the repertoire was profiled, and TCRdb retains in-frame clones only, with some absent. V and J calls and clone size are as listed in that table; D and trimming were resolved from the DNA. Here the sample spans about 1 million clones, roughly 75% being singletons. The specimen was memory CD4+ T cells sorted from blood. Described subset: CD45RA-negative fraction. This clonotype was obtained from a man between 18 and 29 years old in good health. The chain couples TRBV12-5 to TRBJ2-2; weak D call: TRBD1 (6 bases). This CDR3 reads CASGLGQDTGELFF. CDR3 sequence (DNA): TGTGCTAGTGGTTTGGGACAGGACACCGGGGAGCTGTTTTTT.